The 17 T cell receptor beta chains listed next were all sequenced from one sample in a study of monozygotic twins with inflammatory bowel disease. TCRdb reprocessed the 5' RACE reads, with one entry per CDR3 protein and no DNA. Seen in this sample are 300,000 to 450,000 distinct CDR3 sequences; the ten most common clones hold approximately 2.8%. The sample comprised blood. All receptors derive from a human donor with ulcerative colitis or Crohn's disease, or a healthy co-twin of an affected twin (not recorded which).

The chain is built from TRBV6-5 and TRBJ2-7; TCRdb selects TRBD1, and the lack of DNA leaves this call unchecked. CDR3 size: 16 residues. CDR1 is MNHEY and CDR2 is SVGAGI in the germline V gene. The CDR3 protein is CATRPNLGQGTYEQYF.

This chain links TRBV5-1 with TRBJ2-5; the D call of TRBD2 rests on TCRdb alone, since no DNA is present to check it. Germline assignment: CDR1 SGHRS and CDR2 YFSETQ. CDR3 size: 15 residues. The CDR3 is CASSLGLAAQETQYF.

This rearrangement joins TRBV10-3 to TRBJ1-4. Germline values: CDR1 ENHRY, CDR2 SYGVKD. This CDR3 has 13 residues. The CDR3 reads CAITGTPNEKLFF.

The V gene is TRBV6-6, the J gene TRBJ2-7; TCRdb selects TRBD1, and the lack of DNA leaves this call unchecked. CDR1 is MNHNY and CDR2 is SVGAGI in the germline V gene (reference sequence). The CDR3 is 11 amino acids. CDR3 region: CASLRDYEQYF.

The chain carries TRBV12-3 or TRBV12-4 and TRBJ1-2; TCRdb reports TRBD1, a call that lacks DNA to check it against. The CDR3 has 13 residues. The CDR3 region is CASRLTGYPGYTF.

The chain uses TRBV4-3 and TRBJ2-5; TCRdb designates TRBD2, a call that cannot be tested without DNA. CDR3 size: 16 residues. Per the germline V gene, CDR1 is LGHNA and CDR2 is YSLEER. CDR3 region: CASSQGASPLQETQYF.

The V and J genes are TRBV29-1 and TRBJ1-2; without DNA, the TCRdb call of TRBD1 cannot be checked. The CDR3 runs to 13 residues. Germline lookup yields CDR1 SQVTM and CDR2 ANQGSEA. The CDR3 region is CSRGQGADYGYTF. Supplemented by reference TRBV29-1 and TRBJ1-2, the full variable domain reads SAVISQKPSRDICQRGTSLTIQCQVDSQVTMMFWYRQQPGQSLTLIATANQGSEATYESGFVIDKFPISRPNLTFSTLTVSNMSPEDSSIYLCSRGQGADYGYTFGSGTRLTVV.

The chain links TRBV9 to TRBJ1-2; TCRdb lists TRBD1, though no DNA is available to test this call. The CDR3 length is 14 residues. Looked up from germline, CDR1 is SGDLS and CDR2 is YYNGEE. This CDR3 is CASSVEEGDYGYTF. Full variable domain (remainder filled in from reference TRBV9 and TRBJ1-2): DSGVTQTPKHLITATGQRVTLRCSPRSGDLSVYWYQQSLDQGLQFLIQYYNGEERAKGNILERFSAQQFPDLHSELNLSSLELGDSALYFCASSVEEGDYGYTFGSGTRLTVV.

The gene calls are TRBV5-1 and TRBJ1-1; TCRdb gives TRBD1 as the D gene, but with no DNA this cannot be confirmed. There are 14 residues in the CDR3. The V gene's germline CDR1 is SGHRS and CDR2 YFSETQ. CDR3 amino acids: CASRTGQDNTEAFF.

The CDR3 sequence is CASSYWTRIEEQYF. V usage is TRBV7-2 and J usage is TRBJ2-7; TCRdb names TRBD2, which stays unverified in the absence of DNA. This CDR3 has 14 residues. Per the germline V gene, CDR1 is SGHTA and CDR2 is FQGNSA. The full variable domain, in which reference TRBV7-2 and TRBJ2-7 provide the parts outside the CDR3, is GAGVSQSPSNKVTEKGKDVELRCDPISGHTALYWYRQSLGQGLEFLIYFQGNSAPDKSGLPSDRFSAERTGGSVSTLTIQRTQQEDSAVYLCASSYWTRIEEQYFGPGTRLTVT.

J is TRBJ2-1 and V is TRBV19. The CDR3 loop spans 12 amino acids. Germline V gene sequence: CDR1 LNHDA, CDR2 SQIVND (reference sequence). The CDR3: CASSHRHNEQFF.

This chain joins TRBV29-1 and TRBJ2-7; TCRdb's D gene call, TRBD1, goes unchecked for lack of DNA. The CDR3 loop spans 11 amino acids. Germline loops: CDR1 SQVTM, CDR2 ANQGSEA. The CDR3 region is CSAGQTYEQYF.

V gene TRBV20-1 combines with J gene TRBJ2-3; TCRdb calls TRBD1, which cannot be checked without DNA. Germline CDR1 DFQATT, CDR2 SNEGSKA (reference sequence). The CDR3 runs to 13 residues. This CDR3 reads CSAHRGREDTQYF.

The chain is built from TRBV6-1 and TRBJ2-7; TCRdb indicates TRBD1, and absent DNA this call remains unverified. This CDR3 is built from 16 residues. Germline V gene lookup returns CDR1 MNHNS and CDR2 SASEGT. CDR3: CASTPSARPNKYEQYF.

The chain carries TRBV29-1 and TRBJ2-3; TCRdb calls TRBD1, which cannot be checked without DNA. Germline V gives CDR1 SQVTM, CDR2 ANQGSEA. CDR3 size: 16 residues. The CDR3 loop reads CSVAGTTLESTDTQYF.

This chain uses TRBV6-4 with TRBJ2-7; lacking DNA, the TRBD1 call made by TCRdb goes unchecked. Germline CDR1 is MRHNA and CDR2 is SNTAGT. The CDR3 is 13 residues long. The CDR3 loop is CARLGGITYEQYF.

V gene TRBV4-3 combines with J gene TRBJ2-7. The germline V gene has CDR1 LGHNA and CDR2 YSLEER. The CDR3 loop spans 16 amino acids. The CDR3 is CASSQEVRGGADEQYF.